The rows below give T cell receptor beta chains drawn from one sample of a study of PD-L1 blockade in urothelial cancer. The assay was immunoSEQ multiplex PCR, and TCRdb's table has in-frame clones only and misses some. The profile shows fewer than 35,000 clones, around 80% of them singletons. Sequencing used PBMCs, obtained around atezolizumab (anti-PD-L1) treatment. The origin of the receptors is a man aged 45-60 years with urothelial cancer. Both conserved end residues are part of each CDR3. Each record gives: clone size, J gene, D gene, V gene, CDR3 protein, CDR3 DNA. The D gene is left open where the match is weak. Clone size is shown for a subset of rows, as once, few, many or a class of expanded clone.

-,TRBJ2-1,-,TRBV18,CASSPPGTGVIYNEQFF,TGTGCCAGCTCACCACCCGGTACGGGGGTCATCTACAATGAGCAGTTCTTC
-,TRBJ2-1,-,TRBV2,CASSWLPRSEQFF,TGTGCCAGCAGTTGGCTACCCCGGAGTGAGCAGTTCTTC
few,TRBJ2-2,TRBD1,TRBV4-1,CASSLTTGTGFGELFF,TGCGCCAGCAGCCTTACCACCGGGACAGGGTTCGGGGAGCTGTTTTTT
-,TRBJ1-1,-,TRBV10-2,CASSVAGVNTEAFF,TGCGCCAGCAGTGTGGCAGGGGTGAACACTGAAGCTTTCTTT
-,TRBJ1-1,-,TRBV5-1,CASSLAPGEAEAFF,TGCGCCAGCAGCTTGGCACCGGGGGAGGCTGAAGCTTTCTTT
-,TRBJ2-4,-,TRBV19,CASMVPGRPDIQYF,TGTGCCAGTATGGTCCCAGGCCGTCCCGACATTCAGTACTTC
-,TRBJ1-1,TRBD1,TRBV7-9,CASSSGQGARLDTEAFF,TGTGCCAGCAGCTCCGGACAGGGGGCTAGGTTGGACACTGAAGCTTTCTTT
-,TRBJ2-5,TRBD2,TRBV5-6,CASSHLAGSETQYF,TGTGCCAGCAGCCACCTAGCGGGAAGCGAGACCCAGTACTTC
-,TRBJ2-7,TRBD2,TRBV5-1,CASSLTSGSSYEQYF,TGCGCCAGCAGCTTGACTAGCGGGAGCTCCTACGAGCAGTACTTC
-,TRBJ1-5,-,TRBV15,CATRGGAGQPQHF,TGTGCCACCCGCGGGGGGGCTGGGCAGCCCCAGCATTTT
-,TRBJ1-6,TRBD1,TRBV16,CAAQSRDRVIAYNSPLHF,TGTGCCGCTCAATCCCGGGACAGGGTCATCGCCTATAATTCACCCCTCCACTTT
-,TRBJ1-1,-,TRBV28,CASSLLTPGAFF,TGTGCCAGCAGTCTTCTTACCCCCGGGGCTTTCTTT
-,TRBJ1-4,-,TRBV6-1,CASKEGVFNEKLFF,TGTGCCAGCAAAGAGGGAGTTTTTAATGAAAAACTGTTTTTT
medium-sized,TRBJ2-1,-,TRBV2,CASSGGESSSSYNEQFF,TGTGCCAGCAGTGGCGGTGAAAGTAGCAGCTCCTACAATGAGCAGTTCTTC
-,TRBJ2-1,-,TRBV18,CASSPSRTTYNEQFF,TGTGCCAGCTCACCATCCCGGACAACCTACAATGAGCAGTTCTTC
-,TRBJ1-2,TRBD1,TRBV29-1,CSAVMTGTGSNYGYTF,TGCAGCGCTGTAATGACAGGGACAGGGTCTAACTATGGCTACACCTTC
-,TRBJ1-4,-,TRBV19,CASTNRVGDEKLFF,TGTGCCAGTACGAACAGGGTCGGTGATGAAAAACTGTTTTTT
-,TRBJ2-1,TRBD2,TRBV14,CASSQAILAGGRNEQFF,TGTGCCAGCAGCCAAGCCATCCTAGCGGGGGGGCGCAATGAGCAGTTCTTC
-,TRBJ1-5,-,TRBV4-1,CASSQSRESQPQHF,TGCGCCAGCAGCCAAAGTCGGGAGTCTCAGCCCCAGCATTTT
-,TRBJ1-5,TRBD1,TRBV19,CASRPDRGTNQPQHF,TGTGCCAGCCGCCCGGACAGGGGGACAAATCAGCCCCAGCATTTT
-,TRBJ2-1,TRBD1,TRBV5-1,CASSFNPLRTGSNEQFF,TGCGCCAGCAGCTTCAACCCACTTCGGACAGGGTCGAATGAGCAGTTCTTC
-,TRBJ2-1,TRBD1,TRBV19,CASNPGDSYNEQFF,TGTGCCAGTAACCCCGGGGACAGCTACAATGAGCAGTTCTTC
once,TRBJ1-1,-,TRBV27,CASSFTPYLNTEAFF,TGTGCCAGCAGTTTTACACCTTACCTGAACACTGAAGCTTTCTTT
-,TRBJ1-2,TRBD1,TRBV6-1,CASSEGQGGYGYTF,TGTGCCAGCAGTGAAGGACAGGGAGGCTATGGCTACACCTTC
-,TRBJ1-2,-,TRBV7-9,CASSPGGAANYGYTF,TGTGCCAGCAGCCCAGGAGGGGCAGCCAACTATGGCTACACCTTC
-,TRBJ1-5,-,TRBV6-6,CASSFSSNQPQHF,TGTGCCAGCAGTTTTAGTAGCAATCAGCCCCAGCATTTT
-,TRBJ1-1,-,TRBV12-2,CASRSRDSPMNTEAFF,TGTGCAAGTCGTTCTAGGGACAGCCCGATGAACACTGAAGCTTTCTTT
few,TRBJ2-5,-,TRBV11-2,CASTSFRGETQYF,TGTGCCAGCACCTCATTCAGGGGAGAGACCCAGTACTTC
-,TRBJ2-1,-,TRBV12-2,CAPRGLAGTHEQFF,TGTGCGCCCCGGGGCCTAGCGGGAACCCATGAGCAGTTCTTC
-,TRBJ1-5,-,TRBV30,CAFLTGSNQPQHF,TGTGCCTTCCTTACAGGTAGCAATCAGCCCCAGCATTTT
-,TRBJ2-7,TRBD2,TRBV19,CASSMWVLAEIYEQYF,TGTGCCAGTAGTATGTGGGTACTAGCGGAGATCTACGAGCAGTACTTC
-,TRBJ1-1,TRBD1,TRBV2,CASRVQGLNTEAFF,TGTGCCAGCAGGGTACAGGGGCTGAACACTGAAGCTTTCTTT
-,TRBJ2-3,-,TRBV10-3,CAISDSRASTDTQYF,TGTGCCATCAGTGATTCGCGGGCTAGCACAGATACGCAGTATTTT
-,TRBJ2-1,-,TRBV15,CATSRPDYNEQFF,TGTGCCACCAGTAGACCAGATTACAATGAGCAGTTCTTC
once,TRBJ2-6,-,TRBV5-5,CASSLAVFSGANVLTF,TGTGCCAGCAGCTTGGCGGTTTTCTCTGGGGCCAACGTCCTGACTTTC
-,TRBJ2-3,TRBD1,TRBV10-3,CAIKHRGDTDTQYF,TGTGCCATCAAGCACAGGGGGGATACAGATACGCAGTATTTT
once,TRBJ1-6,-,TRBV19,CASSTQGFGTHSPLHF,TGTGCCAGTAGTACCCAGGGGTTTGGCACCCATTCACCCCTCCACTTT
-,TRBJ2-1,TRBD2,TRBV7-3,CASSRSGRGRDEQFF,TGTGCCAGCAGCCGAAGCGGGAGGGGTAGGGATGAGCAGTTCTTC
-,TRBJ2-5,-,TRBV29-1,CSVDGVAETQYF,TGCAGCGTTGACGGGGTCGCGGAGACCCAGTACTTC